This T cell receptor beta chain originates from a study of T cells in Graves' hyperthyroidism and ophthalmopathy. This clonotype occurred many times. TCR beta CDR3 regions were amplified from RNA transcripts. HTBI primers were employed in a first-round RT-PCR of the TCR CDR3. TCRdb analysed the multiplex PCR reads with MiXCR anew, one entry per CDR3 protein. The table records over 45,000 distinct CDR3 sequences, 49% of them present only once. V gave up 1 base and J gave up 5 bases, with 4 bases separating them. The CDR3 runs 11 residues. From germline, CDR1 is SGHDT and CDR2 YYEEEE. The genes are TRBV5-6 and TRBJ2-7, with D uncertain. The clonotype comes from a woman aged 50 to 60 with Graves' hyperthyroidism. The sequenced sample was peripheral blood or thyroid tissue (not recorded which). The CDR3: CASSLLNEQYF. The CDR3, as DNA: TGTGCCAGCAGCTTGTTGAACGAGCAGTACTTC.